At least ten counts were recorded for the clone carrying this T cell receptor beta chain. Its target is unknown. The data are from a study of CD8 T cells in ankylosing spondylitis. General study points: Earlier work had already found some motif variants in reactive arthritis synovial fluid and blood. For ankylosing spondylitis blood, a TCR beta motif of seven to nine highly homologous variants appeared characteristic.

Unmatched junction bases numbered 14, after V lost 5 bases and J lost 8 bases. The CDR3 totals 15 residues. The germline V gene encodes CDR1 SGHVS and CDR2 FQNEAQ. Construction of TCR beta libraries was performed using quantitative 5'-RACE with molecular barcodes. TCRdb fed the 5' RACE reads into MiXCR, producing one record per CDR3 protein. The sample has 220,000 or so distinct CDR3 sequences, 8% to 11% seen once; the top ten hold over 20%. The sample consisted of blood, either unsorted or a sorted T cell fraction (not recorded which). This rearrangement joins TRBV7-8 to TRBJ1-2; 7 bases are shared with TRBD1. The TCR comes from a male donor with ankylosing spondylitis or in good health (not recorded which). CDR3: CASSADREIYGGYTF. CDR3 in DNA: TGTGCCAGCAGCGCCGACAGGGAAATCTATGGGGGCTACACCTTC.